Shown below are 4 T cell receptor beta chains from a single sample sequenced in a study of control samples from healthy donors and cancer patients. The table came from immunoSEQ multiplex PCR; TCRdb's copy has only in-frame clones and leaves some out. The sample records 190,000 or so clones, approximately 95% being singletons. The sequenced material came from blood. Receptors were obtained from a man aged 18 to 35 in good health.

The chain carries TRBV4-1 and TRBJ2-6, with D perhaps matching TRBD2 (5 bases). The CDR3 extends over 16 amino acids. Trimming removed 1 base from V and 2 bases from J, with 9 bases in between. Germline loops: CDR1 MGHRA, CDR2 YSYEKL. The DNA for the CDR3 is TGCGCCAGCAGCCAAGTTCGAGGGACTGGGGCCAACGTCCTGACTTTC. Translating it yields CASSQVRGTGANVLTF.

V gene TRBV5-3 combines with J gene TRBJ2-3, with D perhaps TRBD1 (5 bases). TRBV5-3 is known as an ORF, though its function is uncertain. The length of the CDR3 is 13 residues. The V end was cut by 4 bases, the J end by 6 bases, with 12 bases between. CDR3 nucleotides: TGTGCCAGAAGCCCATCGACAGCCGATACGCAGTATTTT. It specifies CARSPSTADTQYF.

V and J are TRBV29-1 and TRBJ2-5; D might be TRBD1 (8 bases). V lost 0 bases to trimming and J lost 5 bases, with 22 bases between them. Germline assignment: CDR1 SQVTM and CDR2 ANQGSEA. The CDR3 covers 17 residues. CDR3 bases: TGCAGCGTTGAAGATATCGGGGGGCAGGGGGCTCGGGAGACCCAGTACTTC. Translating it yields CSVEDIGGQGARETQYF.

CDR3 coding DNA: TGTGCCAGCAGCAAGAACACCGGGGAGCTGTTTTTT. Encoded protein: CASSKNTGELFF. The chain recombines TRBV7-3 with TRBJ2-2; D remains ambiguous. V was trimmed by 5 bases and J by 1 base, leaving 2 bases between them. CDR1 is SGHTA, CDR2 FQGTGA, per germline. The CDR3 covers 12 residues.